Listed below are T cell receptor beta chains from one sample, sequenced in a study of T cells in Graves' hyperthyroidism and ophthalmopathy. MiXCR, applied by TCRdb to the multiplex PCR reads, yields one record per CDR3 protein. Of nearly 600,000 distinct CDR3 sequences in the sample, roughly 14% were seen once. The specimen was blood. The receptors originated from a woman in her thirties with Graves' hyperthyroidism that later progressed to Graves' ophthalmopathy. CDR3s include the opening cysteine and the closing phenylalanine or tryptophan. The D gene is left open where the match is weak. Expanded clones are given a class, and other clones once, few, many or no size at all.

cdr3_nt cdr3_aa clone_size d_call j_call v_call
TGCGCCAGCAGCGCCTCTAGCGGGCCGATCTACGAGCAGTACTTC CASSASSGPIYEQYF many TRBD2 TRBJ2-7 TRBV5-1
TGTGCCAGCAGTTCTGGACAGTTTCGATATGGCTACACCTTC CASSSGQFRYGYTF few . TRBJ1-2 TRBV6-1
TGTGCCAGCAGTTACTCTTCTCGGTACAATGAGCAGTTCTTC CASSYSSRYNEQFF many . TRBJ2-1 TRBV6-6
TGTGCCAGCAGCTTCGGGACTAGCGGGAGCTATCGTGAGCAGTTCTTC CASSFGTSGSYREQFF . TRBD2 TRBJ2-1 TRBV7-9
TGTGCCAGCACCTCTCGCCCCGGGGCAGGGGGATCACCCCTCCACTTT CASTSRPGAGGSPLHF many TRBD1 TRBJ1-6 TRBV28
TGTGCCAGCAGTTTGGGACTAGCAATGGTCTATGAGCAGTTCTTC CASSLGLAMVYEQFF many TRBD2 TRBJ2-1 TRBV27
TGTGCCAGCAGCCAACCTACGACAGGAATCTCCTACGAGCAGTACTTC CASSQPTTGISYEQYF few . TRBJ2-7 TRBV14
TGTGCCAGCAGCGCCGAGCTAGCGGGAGTGGAGGCAAATACGCAGTATTTT CASSAELAGVEANTQYF . TRBD2 TRBJ2-3 TRBV9
TGTGCCAGTAGTATTGGCGGGATCAATGAGCAGTTCTTC CASSIGGINEQFF few . TRBJ2-1 TRBV19
TGTGCCAGCTTACAGGGGAGGGACTACAATGAGCAGTTCTTC CASLQGRDYNEQFF few . TRBJ2-1 TRBV7-2
TGTGCCAGCAGCGTCACTAGCGGGAGGGAATACAATGAGCAGTTCTTC CASSVTSGREYNEQFF few TRBD2 TRBJ2-1 TRBV9
TGTGCCAGCAGTTCAGTCGGCGGGAGGAGCACAGATACGCAGTATTTT CASSSVGGRSTDTQYF many TRBD2 TRBJ2-3 TRBV12-3/TRBV12-4
TGTGCCAGCAGCTTAGTATTGGGGGAGCATGGCTACACCTTC CASSLVLGEHGYTF many . TRBJ1-2 TRBV7-8
TGTGCCACCAGCAGAGATTCGCAGCCCGATTCACCCCTCCACTTT CATSRDSQPDSPLHF many . TRBJ1-6 TRBV15
TGTGCCAGCAGTTCTTGGAGCGGGAGTTCCTACAATGAGCAGTTCTTC CASSSWSGSSYNEQFF many TRBD2 TRBJ2-1 TRBV27
TGTGCCATCAGTGCATCGCCGGGACAGAATCAGCCCCAGCATTTT CAISASPGQNQPQHF many TRBD1 TRBJ1-5 TRBV10-3
TGTGCCTGGACCCTCGAGCGGAGTACAGATACGCAGTATTTT CAWTLERSTDTQYF few . TRBJ2-3 TRBV30
TGCGCCAGCACCCAGGGCTCTGGGGCCAACGTCCTGACTTTC CASTQGSGANVLTF many . TRBJ2-6 TRBV5-1
TGTGCCAGCAGCCTAACATTACGCTACGAGCAGTACTTC CASSLTLRYEQYF many . TRBJ2-7 TRBV27
TGTGCCACCAGTGATCGTGGGGGAAACACAGATACGCAGTATTTT CATSDRGGNTDTQYF . . TRBJ2-3 TRBV2
TGTGCCAGCAGTTACTCGAGGGCCGACAGTAGCTCCTACGAGCAGTACTTC CASSYSRADSSSYEQYF . . TRBJ2-7 TRBV6-5
TGTGCCAGCTCAACACAGCCCTATAGCAATCAGCCCCAGCATTTT CASSTQPYSNQPQHF many . TRBJ1-5 TRBV18
TGTGCCAGCAGTTACGCAGGGGTGCACACTGAAGCTTTCTTT CASSYAGVHTEAFF many . TRBJ1-1 TRBV6-5
TGTGCCAGCCGGAATTCCCTTGGTCCTAGCGAGCAGTACTTC CASRNSLGPSEQYF many . TRBJ2-7 TRBV27
TGTGCCTGGAGTGCTGGGACGAACACCGGGGAGCTGTTTTTT CAWSAGTNTGELFF many . TRBJ2-2 TRBV30
TGTGCCTGGAGTGCAGAGGGAAGGAACACTGAAGCTTTCTTT CAWSAEGRNTEAFF few . TRBJ1-1 TRBV30
TGTGCCAGCAGCTTATTTAGTCTCTACGAGCAGTACTTC CASSLFSLYEQYF many . TRBJ2-7 TRBV7-8
TGTGCCAGCAGCTTGCAGACAGGCTCATCAGATACGCAGTATTTT CASSLQTGSSDTQYF many . TRBJ2-3 TRBV11-3
TGTGCCAGCAGGAACCCAGCGGGAGCAAAGACCCAGTACTTC CASRNPAGAKTQYF many TRBD2 TRBJ2-5 TRBV6-1
TGTGCCAGCCGGAGGGGCGGGGCCTACGAGCAGTACTTC CASRRGGAYEQYF few . TRBJ2-7 TRBV27
TGTGCCTGGAGCACTAGCGGGGCCTACGAGCAGTACTTC CAWSTSGAYEQYF many TRBD2 TRBJ2-7 TRBV30
TGTGCCAGCAGCCGCACGGGGGGCGTTAACTATGGCTACACCTTC CASSRTGGVNYGYTF few . TRBJ1-2 TRBV7-9
TGTGCCAGCAGGGAGGGGGGAGCAGCAGATACGCAGTATTTT CASREGGAADTQYF many . TRBJ2-3 TRBV2
TGTGCCAGCAGCCAAGGTGGGGGTAGCGGGAGCGGCGAGCAGTACTTC CASSQGGGSGSGEQYF few TRBD2 TRBJ2-7 TRBV3-1
TGCGCCAGCAGTGACGACCCCCTTCGGGGAATGGGCAATTACAATGAGCAGTTCTTC CASSDDPLRGMGNYNEQFF many . TRBJ2-1 TRBV10-1
TGTGCCTGGAGACAGGGGGTCTTGTTGGGGACGAAATATAATGAGCAGTTCTTC CAWRQGVLLGTKYNEQFF few TRBD1 TRBJ2-1 TRBV30
TGTGCCAGCAGCGTAGCTGGGGGACTGCCGGGGAGTGGCTACACCTTC CASSVAGGLPGSGYTF . . TRBJ1-2 TRBV9
TGTGCCTGGACCAAAGCGGGCCACCGGGACTACGAGCAGTACTTC CAWTKAGHRDYEQYF . . TRBJ2-7 TRBV30
TGCAGTGCTAGAGATAACGGGGCCGCCACCGGAATCACTGAAGCTTTCTTT CSARDNGAATGITEAFF . . TRBJ1-1 TRBV20-1
TGCGCCAGCAGCTGGGCCCGGGGGGCCAACACTGAAGCTTTCTTT CASSWARGANTEAFF many . TRBJ1-1 TRBV5-1
TGTGCCAGCAGTGAAGGGGGGTTCAGCCAGCCCCAGCATTTT CASSEGGFSQPQHF many . TRBJ1-5 TRBV6-1
TGCGGGTTCCCCGGGGGCGTAGACTATGGCTACACCTTC CGFPGGVDYGYTF many . TRBJ1-2 TRBV20-1
TGCAGTGCCGGGCAGAGCACCGGGGAGCTGTTTTTT CSAGQSTGELFF many . TRBJ2-2 TRBV20-1
TGTGCCAGCAAGCGGGACTCTAATGAAAAACTGTTTTTT CASKRDSNEKLFF many . TRBJ1-4 TRBV2
TGTGCCAGTAGTGCCCTGGCAGTATCGAACACTGAAGCTTTCTTT CASSALAVSNTEAFF . . TRBJ1-1 TRBV19
TGTGCCAGTAGTATAGATCGAACCAGGGGGCTAGGACAGCCCCAGCATTTT CASSIDRTRGLGQPQHF . TRBD1 TRBJ1-5 TRBV19
TGTGCCAGCAGCTTAACACTAGCGGGAGACCTCTCGGGGAACATTCAGTACTTC CASSLTLAGDLSGNIQYF many TRBD2 TRBJ2-4 TRBV11-2
TGCAGCCGGGACTCCTCGACTCAGAGCACAGATACGCAGTATTTT CSRDSSTQSTDTQYF many . TRBJ2-3 TRBV20-1
TGTGCCAGCAGTACCCGACTAGCGGGAGTTTTCGAGCAGTACTTC CASSTRLAGVFEQYF . TRBD2 TRBJ2-7 TRBV6-2/TRBV6-3
TGTGCCACCAGCAGAGATCTAGCTCCCGGGGAGCTGTTTTTT CATSRDLAPGELFF many . TRBJ2-2 TRBV15
TGTGCCAGCAGCCCACGGGGGGGGTACGAGCAGTACTTC CASSPRGGYEQYF . TRBD2 TRBJ2-7 TRBV7-9
TGTGCCAGCAGTTTAAGGACTAGCGCCTACAATGAGCAGTTCTTC CASSLRTSAYNEQFF . TRBD2 TRBJ2-1 TRBV28